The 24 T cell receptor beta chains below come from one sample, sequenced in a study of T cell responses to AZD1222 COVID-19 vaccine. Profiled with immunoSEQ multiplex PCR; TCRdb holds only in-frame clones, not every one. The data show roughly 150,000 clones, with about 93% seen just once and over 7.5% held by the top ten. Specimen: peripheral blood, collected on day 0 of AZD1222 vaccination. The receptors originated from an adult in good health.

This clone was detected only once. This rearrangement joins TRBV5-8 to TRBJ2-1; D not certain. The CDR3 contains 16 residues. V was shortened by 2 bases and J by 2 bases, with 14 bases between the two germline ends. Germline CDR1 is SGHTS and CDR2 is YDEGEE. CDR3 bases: TGTGCCAGCAGCTTTTTGCCTGGCCTAGCCTACAATGAGCAGTTCTTC. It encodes CASSFLPGLAYNEQFF.

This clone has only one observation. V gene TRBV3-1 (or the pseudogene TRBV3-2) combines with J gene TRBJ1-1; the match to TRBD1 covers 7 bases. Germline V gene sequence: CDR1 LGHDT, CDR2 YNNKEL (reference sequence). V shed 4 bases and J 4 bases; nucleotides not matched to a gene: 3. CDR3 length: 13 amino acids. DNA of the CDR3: TGTGCCAGCAGCCGGGCAGGGGGCACTGAAGCTTTCTTT. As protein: CASSRAGGTEAFF.

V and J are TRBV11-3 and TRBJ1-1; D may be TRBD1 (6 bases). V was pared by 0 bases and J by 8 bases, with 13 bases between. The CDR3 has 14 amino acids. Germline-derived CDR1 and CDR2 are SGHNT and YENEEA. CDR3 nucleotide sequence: TGTGCCAGCAGCTTAGATCTAACAGGGAACGAAGCTTTCTTT. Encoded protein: CASSLDLTGNEAFF.

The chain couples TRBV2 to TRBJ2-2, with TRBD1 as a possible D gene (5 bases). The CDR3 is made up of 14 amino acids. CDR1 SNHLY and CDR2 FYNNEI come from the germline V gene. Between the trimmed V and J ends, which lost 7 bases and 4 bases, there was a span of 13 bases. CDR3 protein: CASKRTSGTGELFF. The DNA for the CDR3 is TGTGCCAGCAAAAGGACATCTGGCACCGGGGAGCTGTTTTTT. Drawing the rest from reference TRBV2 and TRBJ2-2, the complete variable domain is EPEVTQTPSHQVTQMGQEVILRCVPISNHLYFYWYRQILGQKVEFLVSFYNNEISEKSEIFDDQFSVERPDGSNFTLKIRSTKLEDSAMYFCASKRTSGTGELFFGEGSRLTVL.

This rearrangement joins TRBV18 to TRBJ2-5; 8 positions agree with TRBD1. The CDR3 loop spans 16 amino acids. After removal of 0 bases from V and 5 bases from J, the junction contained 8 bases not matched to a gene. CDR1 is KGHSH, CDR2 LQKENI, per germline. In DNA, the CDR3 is TGTGCCAGCTCACCACCGGGATCAGGGGGCACGGAGACCCAGTACTTC. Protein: CASSPPGSGGTETQYF. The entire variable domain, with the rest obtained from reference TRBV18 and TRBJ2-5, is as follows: NAGVMQNPRHLVRRRGQEARLRCSPMKGHSHVYWYRQLPEEGLKFMVYLQKENIIDESGMPKERFSAEFPKEGPSILRIQQVVRGDSAAYFCASSPPGSGGTETQYFGPGTRLLVL.

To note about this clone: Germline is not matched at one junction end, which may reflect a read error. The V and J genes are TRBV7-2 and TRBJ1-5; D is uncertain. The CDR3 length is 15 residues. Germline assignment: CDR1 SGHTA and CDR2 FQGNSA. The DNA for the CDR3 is TGTGCCAGCAGCTTAGAGGGATCCCAATCAGCTGGGTATTATTTT. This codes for CASSLEGSQSAGYYF. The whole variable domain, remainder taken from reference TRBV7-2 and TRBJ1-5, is GAGVSQSPSNKVTEKGKDVELRCDPISGHTALYWYRQSLGQGLEFLIYFQGNSAPDKSGLPSDRFSAERTGGSVSTLTIQRTQQEDSAVYLCASSLEGSQSAGYYFGDGTRLSIL.

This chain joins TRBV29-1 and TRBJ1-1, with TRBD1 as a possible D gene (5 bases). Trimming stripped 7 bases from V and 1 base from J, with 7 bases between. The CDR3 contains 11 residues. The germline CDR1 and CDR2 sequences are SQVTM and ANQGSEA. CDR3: CSGTRNTEAFF. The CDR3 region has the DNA TGCAGCGGGACACGGAACACTGAAGCTTTCTTT.

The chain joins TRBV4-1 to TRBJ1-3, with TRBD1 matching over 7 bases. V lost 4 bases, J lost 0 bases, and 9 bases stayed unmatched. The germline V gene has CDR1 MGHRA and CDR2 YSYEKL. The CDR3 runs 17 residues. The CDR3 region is CASSRVPGQFSGNTIYF. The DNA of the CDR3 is TGCGCCAGCAGCCGAGTACCGGGACAGTTCTCTGGAAACACCATATATTTT.

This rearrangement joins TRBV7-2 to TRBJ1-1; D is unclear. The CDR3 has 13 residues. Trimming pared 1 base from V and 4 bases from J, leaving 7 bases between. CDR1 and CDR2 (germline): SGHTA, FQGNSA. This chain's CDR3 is CASSLVEATEAFF. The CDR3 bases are TGTGCCAGCAGCTTAGTAGAGGCCACTGAAGCTTTCTTT.

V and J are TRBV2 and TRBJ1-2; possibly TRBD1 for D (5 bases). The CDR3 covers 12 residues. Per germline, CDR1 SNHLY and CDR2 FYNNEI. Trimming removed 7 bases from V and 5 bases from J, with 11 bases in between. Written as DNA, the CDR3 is TGTGCCAGCACCCGGGGGGGGTATGGCTACACCTTC. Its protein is CASTRGGYGYTF. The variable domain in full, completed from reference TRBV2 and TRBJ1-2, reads EPEVTQTPSHQVTQMGQEVILRCVPISNHLYFYWYRQILGQKVEFLVSFYNNEISEKSEIFDDQFSVERPDGSNFTLKIRSTKLEDSAMYFCASTRGGYGYTFGSGTRLTVV.

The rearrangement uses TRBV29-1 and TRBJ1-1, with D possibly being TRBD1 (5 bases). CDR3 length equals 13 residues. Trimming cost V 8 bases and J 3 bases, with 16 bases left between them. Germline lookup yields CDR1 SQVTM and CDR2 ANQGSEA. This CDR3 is CSPVLGEDTEAFF. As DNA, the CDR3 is TGCAGCCCAGTCCTAGGGGAGGACACTGAAGCTTTCTTT.

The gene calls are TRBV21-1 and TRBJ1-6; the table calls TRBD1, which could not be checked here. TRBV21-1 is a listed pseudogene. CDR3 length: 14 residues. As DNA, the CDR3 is TGTGCCGGGGGCGATGACTCCTATAATTCACCCCTCCACTTT. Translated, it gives CAGGDDSYNSPLHF.

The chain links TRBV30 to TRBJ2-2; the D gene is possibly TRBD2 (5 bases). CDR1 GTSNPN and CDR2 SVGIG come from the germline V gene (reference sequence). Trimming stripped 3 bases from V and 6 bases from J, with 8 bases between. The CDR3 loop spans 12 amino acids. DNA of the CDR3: TGTGCCTGGAGCCGGAGGCCCGGGGAGCTGTTTTTT. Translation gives CAWSRRPGELFF.

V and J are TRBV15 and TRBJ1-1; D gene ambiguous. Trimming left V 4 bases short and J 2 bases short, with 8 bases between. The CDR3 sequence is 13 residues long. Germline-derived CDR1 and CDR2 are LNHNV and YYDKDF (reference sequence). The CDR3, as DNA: TGTGCCACCAGCAACAGCCGAAACACTGAAGCTTTCTTT. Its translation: CATSNSRNTEAFF.

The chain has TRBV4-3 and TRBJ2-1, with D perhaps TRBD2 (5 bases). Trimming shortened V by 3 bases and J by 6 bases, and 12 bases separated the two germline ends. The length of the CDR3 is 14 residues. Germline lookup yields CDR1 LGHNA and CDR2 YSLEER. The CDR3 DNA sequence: TGCGCCAGCAGCCACCTGTTAGCGACCAATGAGCAGTTCTTC. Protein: CASSHLLATNEQFF.

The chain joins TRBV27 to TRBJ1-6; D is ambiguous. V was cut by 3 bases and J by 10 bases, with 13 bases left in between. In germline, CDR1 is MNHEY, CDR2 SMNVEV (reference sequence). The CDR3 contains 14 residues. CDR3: CASSLVTVGSPLHF. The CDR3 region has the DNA TGTGCCAGCAGTTTGGTCACGGTGGGGTCACCCCTCCACTTT.

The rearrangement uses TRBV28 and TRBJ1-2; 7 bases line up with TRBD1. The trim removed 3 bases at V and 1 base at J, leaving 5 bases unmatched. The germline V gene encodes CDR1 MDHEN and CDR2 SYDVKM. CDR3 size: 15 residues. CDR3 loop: CASSFRGQVNYGYTF. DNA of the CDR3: TGTGCCAGCAGTTTCCGAGGACAGGTTAACTATGGCTACACCTTC.

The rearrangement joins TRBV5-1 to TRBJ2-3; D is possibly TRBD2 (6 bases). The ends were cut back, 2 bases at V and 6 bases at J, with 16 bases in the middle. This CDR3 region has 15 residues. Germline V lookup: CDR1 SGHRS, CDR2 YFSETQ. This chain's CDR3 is CASSLGASAVDTQYF. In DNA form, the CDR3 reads TGCGCCAGCAGCTTAGGGGCTAGCGCCGTTGATACGCAGTATTTT.

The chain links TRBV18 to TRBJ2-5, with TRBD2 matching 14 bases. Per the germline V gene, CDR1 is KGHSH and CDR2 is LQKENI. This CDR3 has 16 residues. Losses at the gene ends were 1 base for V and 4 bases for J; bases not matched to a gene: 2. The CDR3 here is CASSPRTSGGRETQYF. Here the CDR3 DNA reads TGTGCCAGCTCACCACGGACTAGCGGGGGGAGAGAGACCCAGTACTTC.

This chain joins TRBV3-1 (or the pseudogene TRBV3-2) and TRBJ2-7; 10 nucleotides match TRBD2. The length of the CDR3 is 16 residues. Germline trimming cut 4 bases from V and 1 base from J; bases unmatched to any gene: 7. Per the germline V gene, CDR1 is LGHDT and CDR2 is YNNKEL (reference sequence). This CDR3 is CASSPDFSGGSYEQYF. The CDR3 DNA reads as TGTGCCAGCAGCCCTGACTTTAGCGGGGGGTCCTACGAGCAGTACTTC.

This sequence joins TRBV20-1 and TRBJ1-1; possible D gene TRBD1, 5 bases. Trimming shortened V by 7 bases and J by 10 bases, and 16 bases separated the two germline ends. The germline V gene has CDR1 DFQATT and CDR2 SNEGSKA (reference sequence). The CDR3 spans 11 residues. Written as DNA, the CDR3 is TGCAGTGTCCCGACAGCGGCGCGAGCTTTCTTT. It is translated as CSVPTAARAFF.

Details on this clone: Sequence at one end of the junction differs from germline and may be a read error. The CDR3 sequence is CASSFGQSIDF. CDR3 nucleotide sequence: TGTGCCAGCAGTTTCGGGCAATCTATCGATTTT. V gene TRBV12-3 or TRBV12-4 combines with J gene TRBJ1-1; D unresolved. This CDR3 region has 11 residues.

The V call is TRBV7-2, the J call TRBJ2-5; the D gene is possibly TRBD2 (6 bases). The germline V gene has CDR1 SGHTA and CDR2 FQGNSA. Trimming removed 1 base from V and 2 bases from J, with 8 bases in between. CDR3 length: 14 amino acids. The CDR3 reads CASSLVGGQETQYF. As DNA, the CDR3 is TGTGCCAGCAGCTTAGTTGGGGGGCAAGAGACCCAGTACTTC.

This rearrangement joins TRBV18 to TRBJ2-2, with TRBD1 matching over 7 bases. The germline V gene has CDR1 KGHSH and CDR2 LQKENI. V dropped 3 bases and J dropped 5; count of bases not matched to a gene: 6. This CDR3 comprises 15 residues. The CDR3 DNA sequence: TGTGCCAGCTCACCGAGGGCACAGGGGACCGGGGAGCTGTTTTTT. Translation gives CASSPRAQGTGELFF.